This is a list of T cell receptor beta chains from one sample in a study of cytomegalovirus exposure and HLA in healthy donors. Sequenced by immunoSEQ multiplex PCR; TCRdb stores in-frame clones only, minus some. Among 55,000 to 70,000 clones listed, 65% to 80% were seen once. The sequenced sample was PBMCs. These receptors were taken from a man in his forties or fifties in good health and CMV-seropositive. Each CDR3 is given with its conserved first and last residue. D genes are given only for firm matches. Some rows have no size entry. The others give once, few or many, or a class for an expanded clone.

clone size	D gene	V gene	J gene	CDR3 protein	CDR3 DNA
NA	TRBD2	TRBV10-3	TRBJ2-3	CAIGTSVEYDTQYF	TGTGCCATCGGGACTAGCGTGGAATACGATACGCAGTATTTT
NA	NA	TRBV5-6	TRBJ2-5	CASSLGLGVQQTQYF	TGTGCCAGCAGCTTGGGGCTAGGGGTGCAGCAGACCCAGTACTTC
NA	NA	TRBV5-5	TRBJ2-7	CASSLDSFYEQYF	TGTGCCAGCAGCTTGGACAGTTTCTACGAGCAGTACTTC
NA	TRBD1	TRBV5-1	TRBJ2-1	CASKFGQEYNEQFF	TGCGCCAGCAAGTTTGGACAGGAGTACAATGAGCAGTTCTTC
NA	TRBD2	TRBV9	TRBJ2-7	CASSVGLDYEQYF	TGTGCCAGCAGCGTCGGACTAGACTACGAGCAGTACTTC
few	NA	TRBV27	TRBJ2-1	CASSLGLDNEQFF	TGTGCCAGCAGTCTGGGACTCGACAATGAGCAGTTCTTC
NA	NA	TRBV30	TRBJ2-3	CAWSESASSTDTQYF	TGTGCCTGGAGTGAGAGCGCGTCTAGCACAGATACGCAGTATTTT
NA	NA	TRBV6-1	TRBJ2-7	CASRPFLLSYEQYF	TGTGCCAGCAGACCCTTCCTACTCTCCTACGAGCAGTACTTC
NA	NA	TRBV30	TRBJ2-7	CAWSGNQGIQQYF	TGTGCCTGGAGTGGAAACCAGGGTATCCAGCAGTACTTC
NA	TRBD1	TRBV7-7	TRBJ2-5	CASSQVGQGLGETQYF	TGTGCTAGCAGCCAAGTGGGACAGGGCCTAGGGGAGACCCAGTACTTC